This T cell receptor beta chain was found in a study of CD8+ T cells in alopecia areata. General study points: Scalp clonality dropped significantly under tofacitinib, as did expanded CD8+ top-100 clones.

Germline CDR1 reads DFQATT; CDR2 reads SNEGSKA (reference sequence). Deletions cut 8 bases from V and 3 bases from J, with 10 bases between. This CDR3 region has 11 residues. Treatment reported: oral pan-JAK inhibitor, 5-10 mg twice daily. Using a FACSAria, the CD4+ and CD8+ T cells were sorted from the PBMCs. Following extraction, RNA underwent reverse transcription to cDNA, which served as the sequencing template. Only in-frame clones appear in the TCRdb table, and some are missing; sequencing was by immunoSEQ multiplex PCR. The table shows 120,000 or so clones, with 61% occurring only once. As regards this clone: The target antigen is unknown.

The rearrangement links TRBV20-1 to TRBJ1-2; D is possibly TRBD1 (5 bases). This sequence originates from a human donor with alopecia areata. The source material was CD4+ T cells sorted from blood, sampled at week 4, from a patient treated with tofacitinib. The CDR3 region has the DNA TGCAGTTACGGAGGGGACTATGGCTACACCTTC. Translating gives CSYGGDYGYTF.